This entry concerns a single T cell receptor (beta chain). Its antigen is currently unknown. These data belong to a study of post-analysis software for immune sequencing data. As for the study in general: Patients had relapsing-remitting, secondary progressive or progressive-relapsing multiple sclerosis; some lacked subtype.

This CDR3 is 14 amino acids long. CDR1 is SGHRS, CDR2 YFSETQ, per germline. The V gene lost 0 bases and the J gene lost 5 bases, with 11 bases spanning the gap. TCR beta libraries were prepared from cDNA with unique molecular identifiers. T cells numbering roughly 1 to 10 million yielded 450,000 to 600,000 cDNA molecules. Each CDR3 protein gets one entry after TCRdb re-called the PCR reads with MiXCR. This table has about 820,000 distinct CDR3 sequences, approximately 53% appearing once. Overall study findings and caveats: In multiple sclerosis, normalized Chao1 diversity was significantly below that of controls. Patients showed TRBV5-6, TRBV5-1 and TRBV20-1 among a handful of TRBV segments more frequent than in controls. Under the F measure, samples that were prepared in one batch clustered strongly together.

The TCR comes from a girl aged 10-17 years with multiple sclerosis. V gene TRBV5-1 combines with J gene TRBJ1-2, with D possibly being TRBD1 (5 bases). The sample taken for sequencing was blood. The CDR3 DNA is TGCGCCAGCAGCTTGGAACAGGAACGTTATGGCTACACCTTC. Protein sequence: CASSLEQERYGYTF. Based on the CDR3 plus reference TRBV5-1 and TRBJ1-2, the full variable domain is KAGVTQTPRYLIKTRGQQVTLSCSPISGHRSVSWYQQTPGQGLQFLFEYFSETQRNKGNFPGRFSGRQFSNSRSEMNVSTLELGDSALYLCASSLEQERYGYTFGSGTRLTVV.